A selection of T cell receptor beta chains follows, all from one sample in a study of PD-1 blockade in classical Hodgkin lymphoma. Sequenced by immunoSEQ multiplex PCR; TCRdb stores in-frame clones only, minus some. The table records 70,000 or so clones, roughly 92% of them present only once. Sequenced material: peripheral blood mononuclear cells (PBMCs). The receptors stem from a human donor with classical Hodgkin lymphoma. Each CDR3 is given with its conserved first and last residue.

v_call: TRBV28; j_call: TRBJ2-7; cdr3_aa: CASSLVGLAGGHEQYF
v_call: TRBV18; j_call: TRBJ1-2; cdr3_aa: CASSQGGQGYGYTF
v_call: TRBV5-6; j_call: TRBJ1-1; cdr3_aa: CASSSGLQTLNTEAFF
v_call: TRBV28; j_call: TRBJ1-2; cdr3_aa: CASSSTGGRGLDGYTF
v_call: TRBV7-2; j_call: TRBJ2-5; cdr3_aa: CASSYRQPGQETQYF
v_call: TRBV4-1; j_call: TRBJ1-2; cdr3_aa: CASSQDSGANYGYTF
v_call: TRBV5-6; j_call: TRBJ2-5; cdr3_aa: CASSLEGQGRFQETQYF
v_call: TRBV28; j_call: TRBJ1-1; cdr3_aa: CASTPGGQGARTEAFF
v_call: TRBV11-2; j_call: TRBJ2-2; cdr3_aa: CASSRGYANTGELFF
v_call: TRBV5-8; j_call: TRBJ1-1; cdr3_aa: CASSLGRRNTEAFF
v_call: TRBV19; j_call: TRBJ2-3; cdr3_aa: CASSPRTSGWNSTDTQYF
v_call: TRBV5-1; j_call: TRBJ2-3; cdr3_aa: CASSPQIEDTQYF
v_call: TRBV27; j_call: TRBJ2-7; cdr3_aa: CASSPGLDPYEQYF
v_call: TRBV27; j_call: TRBJ1-1; cdr3_aa: CASSFGEMNTEAFF
v_call: TRBV29-1; j_call: TRBJ2-1; cdr3_aa: CSVRPGLTSSYNEQFF
v_call: TRBV6-5; j_call: TRBJ2-7; cdr3_aa: CASSEATYEQYF
v_call: TRBV11-2; j_call: TRBJ2-6; cdr3_aa: CASSLRDRGASSGANVLTF
v_call: TRBV5-6; j_call: TRBJ2-7; cdr3_aa: CASSLRAYEQYF
v_call: TRBV5-5; j_call: TRBJ2-7; cdr3_aa: CASSRDRYEQYF
v_call: TRBV6-6; j_call: TRBJ1-2; cdr3_aa: CASSYSTVRTGQGYTF
v_call: TRBV7-2; j_call: TRBJ1-2; cdr3_aa: CASSLNSISGYTF
v_call: TRBV2; j_call: TRBJ1-4; cdr3_aa: CASSDMGRNEKLFF
v_call: TRBV2; j_call: TRBJ1-5; cdr3_aa: CASSEALGPGQPQHF
v_call: TRBV5-1; j_call: TRBJ2-3; cdr3_aa: CASRQGSTNTQYF
v_call: TRBV20-1; j_call: TRBJ2-2; cdr3_aa: CSAGQPGELFF
v_call: TRBV18; j_call: TRBJ2-2; cdr3_aa: CASSPQIAAGDTGELFF
v_call: TRBV27; j_call: TRBJ2-2; cdr3_aa: CASSFKFPEDGGELFF
v_call: TRBV7-3; j_call: TRBJ1-1; cdr3_aa: CASSPTGRNTEAFF
v_call: TRBV5-1; j_call: TRBJ1-1; cdr3_aa: CASSLEARMNTEAFF
v_call: TRBV30; j_call: TRBJ2-3; cdr3_aa: CAWSSSRGADTQYF
v_call: TRBV5-1; j_call: TRBJ1-1; cdr3_aa: CASSLGQGGTEAFF
v_call: TRBV2; j_call: TRBJ1-2; cdr3_aa: CASSEEGYGYTF
v_call: TRBV5-1; j_call: TRBJ2-1; cdr3_aa: CATERGDRPRGNEQFF
v_call: TRBV29-1; j_call: TRBJ1-5; cdr3_aa: CSVEEPGGPQHF
v_call: TRBV6-5; j_call: TRBJ2-2; cdr3_aa: CASSFGQGAITGELFF
v_call: TRBV28; j_call: TRBJ2-5; cdr3_aa: CASSLSPPGLAGGNRETQYF
v_call: TRBV9; j_call: TRBJ2-1; cdr3_aa: CASSLNSPSYNEQFF
v_call: TRBV4-1; j_call: TRBJ2-1; cdr3_aa: CASKVASSYNEQFF
v_call: TRBV14; j_call: TRBJ1-5; cdr3_aa: CASSLVTPTNYSNQPQHF
v_call: TRBV6-1; j_call: TRBJ2-1; cdr3_aa: CASSERGQGTYNEQFF
v_call: TRBV6-1; j_call: TRBJ2-3; cdr3_aa: CASSKGASTDTQYF
v_call: TRBV10-2; j_call: TRBJ1-5; cdr3_aa: CASSESRATYQPQHF
v_call: TRBV30; j_call: TRBJ1-3; cdr3_aa: CAWSVGGYGNTIYF
v_call: TRBV4-1; j_call: TRBJ2-2; cdr3_aa: CASSQRTSSNTGELFF
v_call: TRBV7-9; j_call: TRBJ1-5; cdr3_aa: CASSPFDRPNQPQHF
v_call: TRBV15; j_call: TRBJ2-7; cdr3_aa: CATSRDPGGTYEQYF
v_call: TRBV11-2; j_call: TRBJ2-2; cdr3_aa: CASSAQPSGNPTGELFF
v_call: TRBV30; j_call: TRBJ1-1; cdr3_aa: CAWGLGTEAFF
v_call: TRBV5-6; j_call: TRBJ2-5; cdr3_aa: CASSTTLRDREGTQYF
v_call: TRBV14; j_call: TRBJ2-1; cdr3_aa: CASSEIARDGVQFF
v_call: TRBV7-2; j_call: TRBJ2-7; cdr3_aa: CASSPNRPGTEGKEQYF
v_call: TRBV29-1; j_call: TRBJ2-5; cdr3_aa: CSVEDGWFQETQYF
v_call: TRBV6-5; j_call: TRBJ2-5; cdr3_aa: CASSYSTGAGQETQYF
v_call: TRBV11-3; j_call: TRBJ2-3; cdr3_aa: CASSLTASTDTQYF